This T cell receptor beta chain was observed in a study of T cell responses to AZD1222 COVID-19 vaccine. Study outcomes and limitations: Among those given AZD1222, only 6 or 7 were seropositive at baseline.

Turning to this clone: Its antigen is currently unknown.

Timing groups of about 4 and about 12 weeks for second doses were pooled. CDR1 and CDR2 (germline): MDHEN, SYDVKM. This CDR3 has 13 amino acids. TCRdb's table, derived via immunoSEQ multiplex PCR, lists solely in-frame clones and lacks some. This table holds about 110,000 clones, about nine tenths found once. The receptor's source is an adult who received the AZD1222 COVID-19 vaccine. The source material was peripheral blood, sampled 28 days after the second AZD1222 dose. The rearrangement uses TRBV28 and TRBJ2-5; the D gene is possibly TRBD1 (6 bases). CDR3 sequence reads: CAIRSGVVGTQYF. The CDR3, as DNA: TGTGCAATCCGATCAGGGGTGGTTGGGACCCAGTACTTC.